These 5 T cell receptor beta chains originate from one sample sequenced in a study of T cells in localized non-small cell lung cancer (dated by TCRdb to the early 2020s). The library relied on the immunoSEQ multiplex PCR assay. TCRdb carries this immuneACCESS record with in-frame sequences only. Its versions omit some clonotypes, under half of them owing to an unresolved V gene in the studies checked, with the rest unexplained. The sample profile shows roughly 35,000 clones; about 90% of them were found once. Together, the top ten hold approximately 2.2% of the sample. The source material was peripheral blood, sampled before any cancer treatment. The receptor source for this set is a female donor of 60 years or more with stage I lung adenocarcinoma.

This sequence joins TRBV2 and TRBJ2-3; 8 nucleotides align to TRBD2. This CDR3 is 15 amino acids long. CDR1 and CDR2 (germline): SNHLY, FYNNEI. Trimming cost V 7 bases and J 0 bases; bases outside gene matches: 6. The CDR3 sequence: CASNRLASSTDTQYF. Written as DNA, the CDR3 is TGTGCCAGCAATCGACTAGCGTCAAGCACAGATACGCAGTATTTT. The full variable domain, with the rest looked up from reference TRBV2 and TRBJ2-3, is EPEVTQTPSHQVTQMGQEVILRCVPISNHLYFYWYRQILGQKVEFLVSFYNNEISEKSEIFDDQFSVERPDGSNFTLKIRSTKLEDSAMYFCASNRLASSTDTQYFGPGTRLTVL.

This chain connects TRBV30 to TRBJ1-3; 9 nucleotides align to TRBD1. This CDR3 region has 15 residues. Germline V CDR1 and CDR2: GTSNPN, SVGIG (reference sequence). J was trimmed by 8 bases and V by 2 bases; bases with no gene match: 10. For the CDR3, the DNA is TGTGCCTGGAGTTCTCCGGGACAGGGTAGATACACCATATATTTT. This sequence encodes CAWSSPGQGRYTIYF.

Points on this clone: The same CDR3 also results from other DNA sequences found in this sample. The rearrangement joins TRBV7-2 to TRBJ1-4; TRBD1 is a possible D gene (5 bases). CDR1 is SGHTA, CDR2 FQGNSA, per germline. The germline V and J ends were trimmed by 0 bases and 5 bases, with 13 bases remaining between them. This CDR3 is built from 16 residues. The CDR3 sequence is CASSLAATGQNEKLFF. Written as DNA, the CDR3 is TGTGCCAGCAGCTTAGCAGCGACGGGGCAGAATGAAAAACTGTTTTTT.

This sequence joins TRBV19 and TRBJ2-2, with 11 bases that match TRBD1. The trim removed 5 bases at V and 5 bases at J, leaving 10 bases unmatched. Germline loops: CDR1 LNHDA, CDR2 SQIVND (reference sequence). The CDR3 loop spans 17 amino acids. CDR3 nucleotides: TGTGCCAGTAGTGTTCGGACAGGGGGCGCAGGGACCGGGGAGCTGTTTTTT. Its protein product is CASSVRTGGAGTGELFF.

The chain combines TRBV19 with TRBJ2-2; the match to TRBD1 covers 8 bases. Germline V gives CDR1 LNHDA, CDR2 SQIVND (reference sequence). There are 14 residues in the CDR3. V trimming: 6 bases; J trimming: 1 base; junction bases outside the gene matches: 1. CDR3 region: CASRTGVNTGELFF. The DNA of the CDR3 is TGTGCCAGTAGGACAGGGGTGAACACCGGGGAGCTGTTTTTT.